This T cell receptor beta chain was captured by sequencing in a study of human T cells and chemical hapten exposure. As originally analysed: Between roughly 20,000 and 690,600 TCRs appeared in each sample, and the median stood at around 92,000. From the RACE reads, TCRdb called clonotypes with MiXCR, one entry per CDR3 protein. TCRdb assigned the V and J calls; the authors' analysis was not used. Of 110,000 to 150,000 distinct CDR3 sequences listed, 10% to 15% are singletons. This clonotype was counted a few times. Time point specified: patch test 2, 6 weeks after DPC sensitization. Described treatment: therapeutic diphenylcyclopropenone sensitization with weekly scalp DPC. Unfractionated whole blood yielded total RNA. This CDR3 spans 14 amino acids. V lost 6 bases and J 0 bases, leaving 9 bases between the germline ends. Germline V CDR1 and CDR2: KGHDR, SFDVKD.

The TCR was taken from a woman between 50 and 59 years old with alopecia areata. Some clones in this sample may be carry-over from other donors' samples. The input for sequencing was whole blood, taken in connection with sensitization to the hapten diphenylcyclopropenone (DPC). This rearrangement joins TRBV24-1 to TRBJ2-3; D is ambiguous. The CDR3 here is CATSRPDSTDTQYF. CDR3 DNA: TGTGCCACCAGTCGCCCGGACAGCACAGATACGCAGTATTTT.